This T cell receptor (beta chain) was sequenced for a study of OX40 agonist ivuxolimab in advanced cancers. Study-level points and caveats: Nonresponders included some who also had low normalized T-cell clonal expansion. Clonal expansion by week 6 occurred in CD4+ and CD8+ blood T cells (at 0.1 to 3.0 mg/kg).

With autoimmune disease history or systemic immunosuppression, patients were excluded. This table comes from immunoSEQ multiplex PCR, and its TCRdb copy is limited to in-frame clones, with some not included. The table records about 100,000 clones, about 91% of them present only once. This clone was counted a single time. The antigen is undetermined. Germline V lookup: CDR1 MGHRA, CDR2 YSYEKL. The J segment lost 0 bases and the V segment lost 0 bases, leaving 8 bases of the junction unmatched. This CDR3 is 19 amino acids long. This sample comprised CD4+ or CD8+ T cells sorted from blood, obtained in a trial of the OX40 agonist ivuxolimab. The TCR was taken from an adult with an advanced solid tumor such as melanoma, head and neck, liver or kidney cancer. This rearrangement joins TRBV4-1 to TRBJ2-3; TRBD2 aligns across 11 bases. CDR3 sequence reads: CASSQDWLAGGSSTDTQYF. CDR3 DNA: TGCGCCAGCAGCCAAGATTGGCTAGCGGGGGGCTCTAGCACAGATACGCAGTATTTT.